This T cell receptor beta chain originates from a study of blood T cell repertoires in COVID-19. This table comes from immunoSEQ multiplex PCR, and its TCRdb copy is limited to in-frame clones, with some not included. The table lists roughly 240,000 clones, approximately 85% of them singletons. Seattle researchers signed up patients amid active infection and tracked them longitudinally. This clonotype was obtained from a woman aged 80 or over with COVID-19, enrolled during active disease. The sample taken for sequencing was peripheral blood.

The CDR3 region is CASSTPGTGIGYTF. The CDR3 bases are TGTGCCAGTAGTACTCCTGGGACAGGGATTGGCTACACCTTC. The chain joins TRBV19 to TRBJ1-2; 9 nucleotides line up with TRBD1. Unmatched junction bases numbered 7, after V lost 4 bases and J lost 7 bases. CDR3 length: 14 amino acids. Germline CDR1 is LNHDA and CDR2 is SQIVND (reference sequence).